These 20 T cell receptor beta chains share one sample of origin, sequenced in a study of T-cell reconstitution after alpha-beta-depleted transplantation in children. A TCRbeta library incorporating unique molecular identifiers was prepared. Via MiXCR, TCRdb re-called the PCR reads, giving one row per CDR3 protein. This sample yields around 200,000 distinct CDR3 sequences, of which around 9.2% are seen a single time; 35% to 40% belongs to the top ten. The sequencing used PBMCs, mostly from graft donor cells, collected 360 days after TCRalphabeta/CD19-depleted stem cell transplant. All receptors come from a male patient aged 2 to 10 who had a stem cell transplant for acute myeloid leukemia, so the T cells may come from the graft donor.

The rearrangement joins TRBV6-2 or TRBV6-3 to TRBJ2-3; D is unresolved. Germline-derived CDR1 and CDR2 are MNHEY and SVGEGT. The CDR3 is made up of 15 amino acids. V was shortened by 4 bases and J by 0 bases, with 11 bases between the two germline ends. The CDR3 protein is CASSFYSSSTDTQYF. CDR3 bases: TGTGCCAGCAGTTTCTACTCTTCTAGCACAGATACGCAGTATTTT.

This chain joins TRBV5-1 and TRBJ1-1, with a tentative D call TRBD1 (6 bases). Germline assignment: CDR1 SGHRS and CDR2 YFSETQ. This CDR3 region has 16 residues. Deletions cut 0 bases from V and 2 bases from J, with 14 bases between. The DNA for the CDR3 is TGCGCCAGCAGCTTGGAGGTCAGGGGAAGAAACACTGAAGCTTTCTTT. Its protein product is CASSLEVRGRNTEAFF. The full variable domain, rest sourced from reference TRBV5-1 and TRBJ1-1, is KAGVTQTPRYLIKTRGQQVTLSCSPISGHRSVSWYQQTPGQGLQFLFEYFSETQRNKGNFPGRFSGRQFSNSRSEMNVSTLELGDSALYLCASSLEVRGRNTEAFFGQGTRLTVV.

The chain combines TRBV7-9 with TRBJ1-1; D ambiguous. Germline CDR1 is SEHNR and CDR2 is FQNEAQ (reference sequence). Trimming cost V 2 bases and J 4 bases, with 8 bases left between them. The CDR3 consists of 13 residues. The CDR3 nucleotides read TGTGCCAGCAGCTTACTCTCAAGCACTGAAGCTTTCTTT. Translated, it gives CASSLLSSTEAFF.

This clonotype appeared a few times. The CDR3 here is CASSLLSGWRAELFF. The DNA of the CDR3 is TGCGCCAGCAGCTTGCTTAGCGGGTGGCGCGCGGAGCTGTTTTTT. The chain links TRBV5-1 to TRBJ2-2, with 7 bases lining up with TRBD2. J gave up 10 bases and V 1 base, and 10 bases lay outside the gene matches. The V gene's germline CDR1 is SGHRS and CDR2 YFSETQ. This CDR3 contains 15 residues.

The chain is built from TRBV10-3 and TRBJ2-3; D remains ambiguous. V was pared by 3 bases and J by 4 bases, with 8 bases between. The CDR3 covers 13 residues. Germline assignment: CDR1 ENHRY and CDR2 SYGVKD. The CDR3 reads CAISDEPPDTQYF. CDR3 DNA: TGTGCCATCAGTGATGAGCCCCCAGATACGCAGTATTTT.

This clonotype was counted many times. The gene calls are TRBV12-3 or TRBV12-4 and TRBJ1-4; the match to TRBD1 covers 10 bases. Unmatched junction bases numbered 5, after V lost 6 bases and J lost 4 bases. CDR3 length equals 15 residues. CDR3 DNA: TGTGCCAGCAGCCCGGGGACAGGGGTTAATGAAAAACTGTTTTTT. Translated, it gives CASSPGTGVNEKLFF.

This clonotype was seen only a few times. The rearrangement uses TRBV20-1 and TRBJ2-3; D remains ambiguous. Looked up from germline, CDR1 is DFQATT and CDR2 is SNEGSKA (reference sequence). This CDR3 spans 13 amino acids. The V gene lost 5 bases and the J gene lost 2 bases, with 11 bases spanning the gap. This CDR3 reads CSAWVGPTDTQYF. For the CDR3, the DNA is TGCAGTGCTTGGGTAGGACCCACAGATACGCAGTATTTT.

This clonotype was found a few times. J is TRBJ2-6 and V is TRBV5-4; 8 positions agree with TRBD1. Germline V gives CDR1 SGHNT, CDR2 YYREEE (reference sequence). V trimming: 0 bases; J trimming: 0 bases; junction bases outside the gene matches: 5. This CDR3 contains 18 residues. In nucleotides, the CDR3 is TGTGCCAGCAGCTTGGGACAGGGGCCGCTCTCTGGGGCCAACGTCCTGACTTTC. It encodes CASSLGQGPLSGANVLTF.

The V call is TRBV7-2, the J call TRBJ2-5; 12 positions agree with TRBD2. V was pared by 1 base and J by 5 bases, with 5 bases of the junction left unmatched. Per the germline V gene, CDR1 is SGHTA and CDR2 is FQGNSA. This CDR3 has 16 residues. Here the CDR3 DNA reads TGTGCCAGCAGCTTAGGTCCTAGCGGGGGGGTTGAGACCCAGTACTTC. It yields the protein CASSLGPSGGVETQYF. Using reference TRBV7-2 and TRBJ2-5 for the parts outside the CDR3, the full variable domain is GAGVSQSPSNKVTEKGKDVELRCDPISGHTALYWYRQSLGQGLEFLIYFQGNSAPDKSGLPSDRFSAERTGGSVSTLTIQRTQQEDSAVYLCASSLGPSGGVETQYFGPGTRLLVL.

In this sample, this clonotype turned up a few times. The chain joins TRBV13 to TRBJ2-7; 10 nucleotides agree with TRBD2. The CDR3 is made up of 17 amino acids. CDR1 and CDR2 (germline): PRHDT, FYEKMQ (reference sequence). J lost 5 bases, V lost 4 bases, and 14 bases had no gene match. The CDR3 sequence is CASSSLAGGSTEDEQYF. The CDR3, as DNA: TGTGCCAGCAGCTCTTTAGCGGGAGGCTCTACGGAAGACGAGCAGTACTTC.

The CDR3 coding sequence is TGCAGCGGAGGGGACTTCGAGGGAGATACGCAGTATTTT. This encodes CSGGDFEGDTQYF. The gene calls are TRBV29-1 and TRBJ2-3; tentatively, D is TRBD2 (6 bases). Germline-derived CDR1 and CDR2 are SQVTM and ANQGSEA. Trimming removed 7 bases at V and 5 bases at J, with 16 bases between. CDR3 length: 13 amino acids.

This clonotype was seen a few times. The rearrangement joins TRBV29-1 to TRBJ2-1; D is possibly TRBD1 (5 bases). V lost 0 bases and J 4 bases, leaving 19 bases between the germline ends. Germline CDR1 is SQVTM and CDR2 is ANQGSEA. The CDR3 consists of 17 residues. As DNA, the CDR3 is TGCAGCGTTGAAGACGGACAAATTTTTTCTCCTTACAATGAGCAGTTCTTC. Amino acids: CSVEDGQIFSPYNEQFF.

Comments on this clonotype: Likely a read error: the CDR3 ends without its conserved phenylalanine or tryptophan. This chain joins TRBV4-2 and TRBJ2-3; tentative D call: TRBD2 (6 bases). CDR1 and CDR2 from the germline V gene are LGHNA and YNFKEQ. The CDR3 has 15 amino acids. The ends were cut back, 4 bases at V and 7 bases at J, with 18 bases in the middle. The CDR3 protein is CASSRSGTERYTQYV. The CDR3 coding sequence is TGTGCCAGCAGCCGATCCGGGACTGAGCGGTATACGCAGTATGTT.

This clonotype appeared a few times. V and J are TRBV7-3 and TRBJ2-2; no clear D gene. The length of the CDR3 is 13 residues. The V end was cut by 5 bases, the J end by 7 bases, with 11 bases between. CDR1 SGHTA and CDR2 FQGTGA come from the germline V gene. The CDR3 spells CASSPSGNGELFF. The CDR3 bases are TGTGCCAGCAGCCCGTCTGGGAACGGGGAGCTGTTTTTT.

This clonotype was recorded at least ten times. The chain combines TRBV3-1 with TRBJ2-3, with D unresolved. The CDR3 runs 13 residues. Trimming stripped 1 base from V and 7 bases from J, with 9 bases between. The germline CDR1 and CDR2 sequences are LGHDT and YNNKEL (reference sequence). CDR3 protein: CASSQAAFNTQYF. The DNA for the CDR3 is TGTGCCAGCAGCCAAGCTGCATTCAATACGCAGTATTTT.

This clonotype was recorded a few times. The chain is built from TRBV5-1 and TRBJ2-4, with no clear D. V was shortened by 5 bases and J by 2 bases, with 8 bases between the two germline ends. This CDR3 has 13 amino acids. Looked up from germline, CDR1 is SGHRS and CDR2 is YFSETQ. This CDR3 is CASSGNSKNIQYF. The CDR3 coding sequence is TGCGCCAGCAGTGGGAATTCCAAAAACATTCAGTACTTC.

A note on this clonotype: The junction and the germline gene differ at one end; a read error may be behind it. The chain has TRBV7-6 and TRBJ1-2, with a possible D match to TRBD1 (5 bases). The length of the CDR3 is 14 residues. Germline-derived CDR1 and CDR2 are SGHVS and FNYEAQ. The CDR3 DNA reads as TGTGCCAGCAGCTCTAAGGCAGGGCCCTATGGCTACGCCTTC. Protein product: CASSSKAGPYGYAF.

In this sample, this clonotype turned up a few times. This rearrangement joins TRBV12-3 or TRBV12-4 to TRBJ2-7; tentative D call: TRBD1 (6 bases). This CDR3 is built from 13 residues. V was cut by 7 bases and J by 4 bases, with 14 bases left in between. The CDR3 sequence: CASTVGRGYEQYF. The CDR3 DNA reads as TGTGCCAGCACCGTGGGTAGGGGGTACGAGCAGTACTTC.

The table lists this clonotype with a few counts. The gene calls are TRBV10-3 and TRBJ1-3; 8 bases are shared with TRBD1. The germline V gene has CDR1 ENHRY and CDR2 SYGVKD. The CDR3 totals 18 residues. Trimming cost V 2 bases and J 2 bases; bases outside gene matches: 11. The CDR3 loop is CAISEVFQGAKTGNTIYF. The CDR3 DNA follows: TGTGCCATCAGTGAGGTGTTCCAGGGGGCAAAGACTGGAAACACCATATATTTT.

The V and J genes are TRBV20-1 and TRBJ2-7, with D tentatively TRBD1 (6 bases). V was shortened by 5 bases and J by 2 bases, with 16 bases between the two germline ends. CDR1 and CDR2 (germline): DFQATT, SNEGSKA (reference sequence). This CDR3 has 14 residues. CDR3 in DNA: TGCAGTGCTGGGCCTCTTGGGGGCCCCTACGAGCAGTACTTC. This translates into CSAGPLGGPYEQYF.